One and the same sample provided the 9 T cell receptor beta chains below, sequenced in a study of shared clonotypes between healthy human individuals. The data were produced by immunoSEQ multiplex PCR, yet TCRdb's version contains in-frame clones alone and is incomplete. This sample has 1,400,000 or so clones, with approximately 98.5% found just once. Sequencing was done on a sample of naive CD4+ T cells sorted from blood. This sample's subset: CD45RA+ positively selected. The receptor set was obtained from a man aged 30-40 years in good health.

The V gene is TRBV27, the J gene TRBJ1-5; D is unresolved. V was trimmed by 2 bases and J by 0 bases, leaving 14 bases between them. CDR3 length equals 17 residues. CDR1 is MNHEY and CDR2 is SMNVEV in the germline V gene (reference sequence). The CDR3 reads CASSLVSDTYSNQPQHF. The CDR3 bases are TGTGCCAGCAGTTTAGTTTCAGATACATATAGCAATCAGCCCCAGCATTTT.

J is TRBJ1-2 and V is TRBV28, with D possibly matching TRBD1 (5 bases). The germline V gene has CDR1 MDHEN and CDR2 SYDVKM. The CDR3 runs to 15 residues. The germline V and J ends were trimmed by 5 bases and 6 bases, with 19 bases remaining between them. The CDR3 sequence is CASSQSLRRGDGYTF. The CDR3 DNA is TGTGCCAGCAGTCAATCCCTCAGGAGGGGAGATGGCTACACCTTC.

This rearrangement joins TRBV11-2 to TRBJ1-2; D may be TRBD1 (5 bases). This CDR3 region has 14 residues. The V gene lost 1 base and the J gene lost 8 bases, with 14 bases spanning the gap. Germline-derived CDR1 and CDR2 are SGHAT and FQNNGV. CDR3 amino acids: CASSLVVGTLGYTF. The CDR3 nucleotides read TGTGCCAGCAGCTTAGTGGTAGGGACGCTGGGCTACACCTTC.

Note on this clone: This sample also contains other DNA sequences that code for the same CDR3. V usage is TRBV7-9 and J usage is TRBJ1-3; D is uncertain. This CDR3 is built from 13 residues. The V gene's germline CDR1 is SEHNR and CDR2 FQNEAQ (reference sequence). V dropped 6 bases and J dropped 0 bases, with 6 bases sitting between them. Here the CDR3 reads CASSPLSGNTIYF. In DNA form, the CDR3 reads TGTGCCAGCAGTCCTCTCTCTGGAAACACCATATATTTT.

In nucleotides, the CDR3 is TGTGCCATCAAGGGGCTTGGAGAGACCCAGTACTTC. This encodes CAIKGLGETQYF. The V gene is TRBV10-3, the J gene TRBJ2-5; D is possibly TRBD1 (5 bases). Germline V gene lookup returns CDR1 ENHRY and CDR2 SYGVKD. This CDR3 spans 12 amino acids. V lost 7 bases to trimming and J lost 4 bases, with 10 bases between them.

This sequence joins TRBV27 and TRBJ2-2; D is possibly TRBD1 (6 bases). The germline gives CDR1 MNHEY, CDR2 SMNVEV (reference sequence). The V gene lost 2 bases and the J gene lost 0 bases, with 7 bases spanning the gap. CDR3 length equals 15 residues. CDR3: CASSLRTANTGELFF. The CDR3 DNA reads as TGTGCCAGCAGTTTACGGACAGCGAACACCGGGGAGCTGTTTTTT.

The chain uses TRBV18 and TRBJ2-7; D not resolved. Trimming stripped 6 bases from V and 3 bases from J, with 15 bases between. This CDR3 is 14 amino acids long. The V gene's germline CDR1 is KGHSH and CDR2 LQKENI. The DNA of the CDR3 is TGTGCCAGCTCGACGAACACGGCCTTCTACGAGCAGTACTTC. This encodes CASSTNTAFYEQYF.

The chain has TRBV28 and TRBJ1-5; 8 bases line up with TRBD1. The CDR3 consists of 16 residues. Germline V gene lookup returns CDR1 MDHEN and CDR2 SYDVKM. The V and J ends lost 1 base and 4 bases, in that order; junction bases with no gene match: 6. The CDR3 DNA follows: TGTGCCAGCAGTTTATCCCCGGGGGACAGGAATCAGCCCCAGCATTTT. It is translated as CASSLSPGDRNQPQHF. The full variable domain, rest sourced from reference TRBV28 and TRBJ1-5, is DVKVTQSSRYLVKRTGEKVFLECVQDMDHENMFWYRQDPGLGLRLIYFSYDVKMKEKGDIPEGYSVSREKKERFSLILESASTNQTSMYLCASSLSPGDRNQPQHFGDGTRLSIL.

V gene TRBV28 combines with J gene TRBJ1-2; D is unclear. V was cut by 4 bases and J by 7 bases, with 13 bases left in between. The CDR3 runs 13 residues. Germline V gene sequence: CDR1 MDHEN, CDR2 SYDVKM. This CDR3 is CASSWEGGRGYTF. CDR3 in DNA: TGTGCCAGCAGTTGGGAAGGAGGGCGTGGCTACACCTTC.